The 29 T cell receptor beta chains below all came from one sample that was sequenced in a study of vaccination and CD4 T cells after COVID-19. These receptors' targets are unknown. At the Johns Hopkins FTIC core, DNA taken from cultured CD4+ T cells was sequenced by way of the Oncomine TCR Beta short-read assay. Each CDR3 protein gets one entry after TCRdb re-called the PCR reads with MiXCR. This sample has 17,000 or so distinct CDR3 sequences, with 43% found just once. As for treatment: approximately 11-day PBMC culture with coronavirus spike peptide pools or control peptides (ViraFEST assay). This specimen was CD4+ T cells from blood, cultured in vitro, taken after SARS-CoV-2 vaccination. The receptors were sampled from a human donor who had recovered from COVID-19.

The gene calls are TRBV7-8 and TRBJ2-7; D not certain. V lost 1 base and J lost 6, with 7 bases in between. The CDR3 extends over 12 amino acids. Germline V gives CDR1 SGHVS, CDR2 FQNEAQ. As DNA, the CDR3 is TGTGCCAGCAGCTTAGGAAGTCTCGAGCAGTACTTC. Its translation is CASSLGSLEQYF.

The rearrangement links TRBV7-9 to TRBJ2-1; possible D gene TRBD2, 5 bases. There are 12 residues in the CDR3. CDR1 SEHNR and CDR2 FQNEAQ come from the germline V gene (reference sequence). V lost 2 bases and J 7 bases, leaving 6 bases between the germline ends. The CDR3 sequence is CASSLTRNEQFF. CDR3 nucleotides: TGTGCCAGCAGCTTAACTAGAAATGAGCAGTTCTTC.

This clonotype was counted only a few times. The gene calls are TRBV5-6 and TRBJ2-3; TRBD1 might be the D (6 bases). Per germline, CDR1 SGHDT and CDR2 YYEEEE. CDR3 size: 16 residues. V was clipped by 6 bases and J by 4 bases, with 21 bases between them. The CDR3 coding sequence is TGTGCCAGCACGAAGGGGCCCAGGGGATTTGCAGATACGCAGTATTTT. Translating it yields CASTKGPRGFADTQYF.

This chain connects TRBV7-3 to TRBJ1-2; 10 bases are a match to TRBD1. CDR1 SGHTA and CDR2 FQGTGA come from the germline V gene. The CDR3 runs to 17 residues. Trimming removed 0 bases from V and 0 bases from J; junction bases left unmatched: 4. The CDR3 region is CASSLTVDRGPNYGYTF. The CDR3 DNA reads TGTGCCAGCAGCTTAACCGTAGACAGGGGGCCTAACTATGGCTACACCTTC.

This chain joins TRBV6-5 and TRBJ2-7; 8 nucleotides match TRBD2. CDR3 length: 16 amino acids. Germline CDR1 is MNHEY and CDR2 is SVGAGI. V lost 2 bases and J lost 1; bases outside the gene matches: 7. CDR3 DNA sequence: TGTGCCAGCAGTTACGAGAGCGGGAGATCGTCCTACGAGCAGTACTTC. The encoded protein is CASSYESGRSSYEQYF.

V gene TRBV7-3 combines with J gene TRBJ2-3, with TRBD1 matching over 8 bases. Germline CDR1 and CDR2: SGHTA and FQGTGA. The CDR3 loop spans 14 amino acids. The trim removed 3 bases at V and 6 bases at J, leaving 5 bases unmatched. CDR3 nucleotides: TGTGCCAGCAGCTTGACAGGGGCCAAGGATACGCAGTATTTT. Encoded protein: CASSLTGAKDTQYF.

Only a few counts were recorded for this clonotype. This chain joins TRBV20-1 and TRBJ2-5; D possibly corresponds to TRBD2 (7 bases). CDR3 length: 16 residues. V lost 1 base and J 5 bases, leaving 20 bases between the germline ends. Germline CDR1 is DFQATT and CDR2 is SNEGSKA (reference sequence). As DNA, the CDR3 is TGCAGTGCTAGAGCCACGGGGGGCGCGCGGAGGGAGACCCAGTACTTC. This gives the protein CSARATGGARRETQYF.

This chain links TRBV24-1 with TRBJ2-1, with TRBD1 matching 8 bases. This CDR3 is 13 amino acids long. Unmatched junction bases numbered 3, after V lost 4 bases and J lost 8 bases. The germline CDR1 and CDR2 sequences are KGHDR and SFDVKD. CDR3 bases: TGTGCCACCAGTGACCCGGACAGGGATGAGCAGTTCTTC. Its protein product is CATSDPDRDEQFF.

This clonotype turned up a few times. This chain connects TRBV20-1 to TRBJ2-7; D is undetermined. The germline V gene has CDR1 DFQATT and CDR2 SNEGSKA (reference sequence). This CDR3 comprises 12 residues. V lost 3 bases, J lost 3 bases, and 9 bases lay in between. The DNA of the CDR3 is TGCAGTGCTAGGCGGAGTCTCTACGAGCAGTACTTC. This gives the protein CSARRSLYEQYF.

The chain employs TRBV28 and TRBJ2-3, with unresolved D. Germline V gene sequence: CDR1 MDHEN, CDR2 SYDVKM. CDR3 length: 12 residues. Trimming stripped 3 bases from V and 8 bases from J, with 9 bases between. CDR3 nucleotides: TGTGCCAGCAGTTTCTCCGCTTCTACGCAGTATTTT. Its protein is CASSFSASTQYF.

The chain employs TRBV5-8 and TRBJ2-1; 10 positions agree with TRBD2. Per germline, CDR1 SGHTS and CDR2 YDEGEE. With V trimmed by 4 bases and J by 3 bases, 4 bases remained unmatched. This CDR3 has 15 residues. CDR3 sequence reads: CASSRRTSGYNEQFF. CDR3 nucleotides: TGTGCCAGCAGCAGACGGACTAGCGGCTACAATGAGCAGTTCTTC.

The J gene is TRBJ2-7, the V gene TRBV2, with 9 bases fitting TRBD1. CDR1 is SNHLY and CDR2 is FYNNEI in the germline V gene. CDR3 length equals 14 residues. The trim removed 1 base at V and 6 bases at J, leaving 4 bases unmatched. The DNA for the CDR3 is TGTGCCAGCAGTGAAGGACAGGGGGATGGCGAGCAGTACTTC. Translating it yields CASSEGQGDGEQYF.

In its sample, this clonotype was seen once. The chain links TRBV10-1 to TRBJ1-4; possibly TRBD1 for D (6 bases). The V gene lost 8 bases and the J gene lost 11 bases, with 18 bases spanning the gap. In germline, CDR1 is WNHNN, CDR2 SYGVQD (reference sequence). The CDR3 runs to 13 residues. The CDR3 DNA follows: TGCGCCAGCGGGGGCGGGGACCGGCTTAAACTGTTTTTT. Translated: CASGGGDRLKLFF.

Remarks on this clonotype: The junction differs from germline at one of its ends, possibly a read error. This chain uses TRBV7-7 with TRBJ2-1; no clear D gene. This CDR3 is 13 amino acids long. Germline lookup yields CDR1 SSHAT and CDR2 FNYEAQ (reference sequence). The chain's CDR3 is CASSLDSYNEQFF. The CDR3 coding sequence is TGTGCTAGCAGCTTGGACTCCTACAATGAGCAGTTCTTC.

CDR3 nucleotide sequence: TGCAGTGCTAGAGAAAACTACGAGCAGTACTTC. It codes for CSARENYEQYF. The chain employs TRBV20-1 and TRBJ2-7; no definite D call. This CDR3 is 11 amino acids long. CDR1 and CDR2 (germline): DFQATT, SNEGSKA (reference sequence). Deletions cut 0 bases from V and 3 bases from J, with 3 bases between.

The chain joins TRBV6-1 to TRBJ2-1; TRBD2 is a possible D gene (5 bases). The CDR3 has 16 residues. Trimming pared 6 bases from V and 0 bases from J, leaving 15 bases between. Germline CDR1 MNHNS, CDR2 SASEGT. The CDR3 reads CASRVSSSSSYNEQFF. CDR3 nucleotide sequence: TGTGCCAGCAGGGTATCTAGCTCCAGCTCCTACAATGAGCAGTTCTTC.

The V call is TRBV7-2, the J call TRBJ2-3, with 14 bases fitting TRBD2. V lost 2 bases and J lost 4; bases outside the gene matches: 5. The CDR3 has 17 residues. Germline V lookup: CDR1 SGHTA, CDR2 FQGNSA. The CDR3 here is CASSLMGLAGVPDTQYF. CDR3 bases: TGTGCCAGCAGCTTAATGGGACTAGCGGGAGTACCAGATACGCAGTATTTT.

This clonotype showed up just a few times. V gene TRBV9 combines with J gene TRBJ2-2; the match to TRBD1 covers 8 bases. The CDR3 runs 15 residues. Germline V gene lookup returns CDR1 SGDLS and CDR2 YYNGEE. J gave up 4 bases and V 2 bases, and 4 bases lay outside the gene matches. CDR3 nucleotide sequence: TGTGCCAGCAGCGTCGGGACAGGAAGCACCGGGGAGCTGTTTTTT. It yields the protein CASSVGTGSTGELFF. The variable domain in full, completed from reference TRBV9 and TRBJ2-2, reads DSGVTQTPKHLITATGQRVTLRCSPRSGDLSVYWYQQSLDQGLQFLIQYYNGEERAKGNILERFSAQQFPDLHSELNLSSLELGDSALYFCASSVGTGSTGELFFGEGSRLTVL.

The chain links TRBV20-1 to TRBJ2-1; 14 bases line up with TRBD2. In germline, CDR1 is DFQATT, CDR2 SNEGSKA (reference sequence). Losses at the gene ends were 3 bases for V and 4 bases for J; bases not matched to a gene: 5. The CDR3 loop spans 16 amino acids. For the CDR3, the DNA is TGCAGTGCTAGGTGGACTAGCGGGGGGCGGTACAATGAGCAGTTCTTC. Protein product: CSARWTSGGRYNEQFF.

This clonotype was counted a few times. The chain employs TRBV20-1 and TRBJ2-2; D remains ambiguous. V shed 5 bases and J shed 7 bases, with 14 bases lying between them. This CDR3 spans 13 amino acids. The germline CDR1 and CDR2 sequences are DFQATT and SNEGSKA (reference sequence). CDR3 amino acids: CSARWGSSGELFF. The CDR3, as DNA: TGCAGTGCTCGATGGGGTAGCAGCGGGGAGCTGTTTTTT.

This chain joins TRBV20-1 and TRBJ1-5; D ambiguous. V was trimmed by 6 bases and J by 8 bases, leaving 23 bases between them. The CDR3 consists of 15 residues. Germline CDR1 and CDR2: DFQATT and SNEGSKA (reference sequence). This CDR3 is CSALMGGSEIEPQHF. CDR3 coding DNA: TGCAGTGCCTTGATGGGAGGGAGTGAAATAGAGCCCCAGCATTTT.

The chain links TRBV20-1 to TRBJ1-2, with D uncertain. Germline-derived CDR1 and CDR2 are DFQATT and SNEGSKA (reference sequence). This CDR3 contains 11 residues. Trimming stripped 7 bases from V and 3 bases from J, with 9 bases between. This chain's CDR3 is CSVAMDYGYTF. The CDR3, as DNA: TGCAGTGTTGCGATGGACTATGGCTACACCTTC.

This clonotype showed up just a few times. V is TRBV2 and J is TRBJ1-5; no clear D gene. V was shortened by 6 bases and J by 5 bases, with 17 bases between the two germline ends. CDR3 size: 15 residues. Per the germline V gene, CDR1 is SNHLY and CDR2 is FYNNEI. CDR3 loop: CASRDRTGDDQPQHF. The CDR3 DNA reads as TGTGCCAGCAGGGATAGGACTGGGGATGATCAGCCCCAGCATTTT.

There are a few counts of this clonotype. V is TRBV6-1 and J is TRBJ2-5, with TRBD2 matching 13 bases. V lost 6 bases, J lost 5 bases, and 9 bases stayed unmatched. Per the germline V gene, CDR1 is MNHNS and CDR2 is SASEGT. The CDR3 runs 16 residues. CDR3 bases: TGTGCCAGCAGAGGACTAGCGGGAGTCCGGGAGGAGACCCAGTACTTC. Amino acids: CASRGLAGVREETQYF.

The chain has TRBV6-4 and TRBJ2-2; TRBD1 matches 9 bases. The CDR3 has 14 amino acids. Trimming at V came to 3 bases and at J to 4 bases, leaving 0 bases not matched to a gene. Germline V gives CDR1 MRHNA, CDR2 SNTAGT. CDR3 coding DNA: TGTGCCAGCAGTGAGGGACAGGGCACCGGGGAGCTGTTTTTT. It specifies CASSEGQGTGELFF.

This clonotype is medium-sized. CDR3 coding DNA: TGTGCCAGCACCTCCATTGAGGGTCGACAGTACTTC. It encodes CASTSIEGRQYF. This chain links TRBV7-9 with TRBJ2-4, with D possibly matching TRBD2 (5 bases). Trimming removed 7 bases at V and 13 bases at J, with 17 bases between. Germline lookup yields CDR1 SEHNR and CDR2 FQNEAQ (reference sequence). CDR3 length: 12 residues.

CDR3 DNA sequence: TGTGCCAGTAGTATAGGGACTAGGTTCAATGAGCAGTTCTTC. Its protein product is CASSIGTRFNEQFF. This chain joins TRBV19 and TRBJ2-1; 7 nucleotides align to TRBD2. V shed 1 base and J 6 bases; nucleotides not matched to a gene: 3. The CDR3 spans 14 residues. The germline V gene encodes CDR1 LNHDA and CDR2 SQIVND (reference sequence).

The chain has TRBV5-1 and TRBJ2-7; D ambiguous. The CDR3 sequence is 14 residues long. Looked up from germline, CDR1 is SGHRS and CDR2 is YFSETQ. Between the trimmed V and J ends, which lost 4 bases and 2 bases, there was a span of 13 bases. The CDR3 DNA reads TGCGCCAGCAGCCGCGACGGTAATCCCTACGAGCAGTACTTC. Amino acids: CASSRDGNPYEQYF.

This chain joins TRBV10-2 and TRBJ1-5, with TRBD1 matching 9 bases. The length of the CDR3 is 17 residues. Germline CDR1 and CDR2: WSHSY and SAAADI. Trimming took 6 bases from V and 1 from J; bases not matched to a gene: 10. The CDR3 protein is CASSGIGGTGSNQPQHF. In DNA, the CDR3 is TGCGCCAGCAGCGGAATAGGTGGGACAGGGAGCAATCAGCCCCAGCATTTT.